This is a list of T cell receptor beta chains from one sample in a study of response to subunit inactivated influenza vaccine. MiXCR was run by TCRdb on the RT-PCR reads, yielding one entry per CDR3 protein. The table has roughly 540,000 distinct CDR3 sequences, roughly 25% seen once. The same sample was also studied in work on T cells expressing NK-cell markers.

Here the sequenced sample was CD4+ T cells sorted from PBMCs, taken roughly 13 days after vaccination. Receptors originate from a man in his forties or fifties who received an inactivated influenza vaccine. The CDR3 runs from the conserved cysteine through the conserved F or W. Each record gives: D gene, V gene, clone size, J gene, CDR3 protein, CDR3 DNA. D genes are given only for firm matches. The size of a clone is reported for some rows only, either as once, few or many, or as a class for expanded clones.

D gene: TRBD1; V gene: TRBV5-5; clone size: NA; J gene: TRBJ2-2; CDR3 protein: CASSLVDRDTGELFF; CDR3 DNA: TGTGCCAGCAGCCTAGTGGACAGGGACACCGGGGAGCTGTTTTTT
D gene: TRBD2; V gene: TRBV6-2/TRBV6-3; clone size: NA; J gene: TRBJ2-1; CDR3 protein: CASSYPLAEKNNEQFF; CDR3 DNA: TGTGCCAGCAGTTACCCGCTAGCGGAGAAGAACAATGAGCAGTTCTTC
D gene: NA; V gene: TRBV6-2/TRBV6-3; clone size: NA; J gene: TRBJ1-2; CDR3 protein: CASSPDRRNNYGYTF; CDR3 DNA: TGTGCCAGCAGTCCTGACAGGAGAAACAACTATGGCTACACCTTC
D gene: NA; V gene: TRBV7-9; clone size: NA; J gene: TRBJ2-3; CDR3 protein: CASSPPLRQEDTDTQYF; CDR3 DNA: TGTGCCAGCAGCCCCCCCCTAAGACAGGAGGACACAGATACGCAGTATTTT
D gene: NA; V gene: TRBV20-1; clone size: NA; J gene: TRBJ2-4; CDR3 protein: CSARPQAIVAKNIQYF; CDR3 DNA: TGCAGTGCTAGGCCTCAGGCCATCGTGGCCAAAAACATTCAGTACTTC
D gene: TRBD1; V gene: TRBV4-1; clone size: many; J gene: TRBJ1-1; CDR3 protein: CASSPDRVSTSEAFF; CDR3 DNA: TGCGCCAGCAGCCCGGACAGGGTGTCAACTTCTGAAGCTTTCTTT
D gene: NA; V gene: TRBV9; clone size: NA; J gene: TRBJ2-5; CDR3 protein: CASSVGISISIQETQYF; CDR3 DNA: TGTGCCAGCAGCGTAGGGATCTCCATCTCTATACAAGAGACCCAGTACTTC
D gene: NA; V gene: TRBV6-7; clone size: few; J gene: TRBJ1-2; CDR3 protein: CASSARSNYGYTF; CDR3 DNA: TGTGCCAGCAGTGCCCGATCTAACTATGGCTACACCTTC
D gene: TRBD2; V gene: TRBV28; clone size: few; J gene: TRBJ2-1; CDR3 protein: CASSSTSATQFF; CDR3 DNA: TGTGCCAGCAGTTCAACTAGCGCAACTCAGTTCTTC
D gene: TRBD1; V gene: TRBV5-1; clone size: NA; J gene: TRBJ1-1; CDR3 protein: CASSSGQVYTEAFF; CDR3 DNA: TGCGCCAGCAGCTCGGGACAGGTTTACACTGAAGCTTTCTTT
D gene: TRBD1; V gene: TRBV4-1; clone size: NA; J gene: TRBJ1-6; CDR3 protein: CASSQDVGGGNSPLHF; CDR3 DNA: TGCGCCAGCAGCCAAGATGTAGGGGGCGGGAATTCACCCCTCCACTTT
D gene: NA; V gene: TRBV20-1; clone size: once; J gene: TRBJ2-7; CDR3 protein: CSCPGGSTYEQYF; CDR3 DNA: TGCAGTTGCCCTGGCGGGTCCACCTACGAGCAGTACTTC
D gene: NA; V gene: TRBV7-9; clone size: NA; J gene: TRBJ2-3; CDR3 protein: CSSSLSGTDTQYF; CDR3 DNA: TGTTCCAGCAGCTTATCGGGGACAGATACGCAGTATTTT
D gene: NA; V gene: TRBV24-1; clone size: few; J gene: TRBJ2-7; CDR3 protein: CATSDPGTQTHEQYF; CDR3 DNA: TGTGCCACCAGTGATCCCGGGACTCAAACCCACGAGCAGTACTTC
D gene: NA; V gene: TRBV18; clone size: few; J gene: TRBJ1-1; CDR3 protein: CASSPRSQMNTEAFF; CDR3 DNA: TGTGCCAGCTCACCTCGGAGCCAGATGAACACTGAAGCTTTCTTT
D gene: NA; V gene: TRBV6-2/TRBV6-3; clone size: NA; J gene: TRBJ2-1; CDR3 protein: CASSRDLQYNEQFF; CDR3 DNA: TGTGCCAGCAGCCGGGACTTACAATACAATGAGCAGTTCTTC
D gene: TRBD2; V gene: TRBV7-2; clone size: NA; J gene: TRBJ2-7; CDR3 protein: CASSSLAGTYEQYF; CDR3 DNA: TGTGCCAGCAGCTCACTAGCGGGAACCTACGAGCAGTACTTC
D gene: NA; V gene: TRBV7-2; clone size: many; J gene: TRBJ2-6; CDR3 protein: CASSPGGGSSGANVLTF; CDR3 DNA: TGTGCCAGCAGCCCAGGCGGAGGGAGCTCTGGGGCCAACGTCCTGACTTTC
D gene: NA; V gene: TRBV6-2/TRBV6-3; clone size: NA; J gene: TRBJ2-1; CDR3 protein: CASRGRTYNEQFF; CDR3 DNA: TGTGCCAGCAGAGGGCGAACCTACAATGAGCAGTTCTTC
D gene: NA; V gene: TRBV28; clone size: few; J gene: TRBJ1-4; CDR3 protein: CASRWGPSEKLFF; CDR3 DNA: TGTGCCAGCCGTTGGGGTCCTTCTGAAAAACTGTTTTTT
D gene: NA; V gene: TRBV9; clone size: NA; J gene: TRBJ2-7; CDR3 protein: CASSRRGFESYEQYF; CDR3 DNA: TGTGCCAGCAGCCGACGGGGGTTCGAGTCCTACGAGCAGTACTTC
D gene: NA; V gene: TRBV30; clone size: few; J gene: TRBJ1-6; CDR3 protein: CAWSVSLRGASPLHF; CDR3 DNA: TGTGCCTGGAGTGTATCCCTGCGGGGGGCCTCACCCCTCCACTTT
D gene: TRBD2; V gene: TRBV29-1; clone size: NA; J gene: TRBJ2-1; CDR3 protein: CSVGTSGSWNNEQFF; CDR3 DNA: TGCAGCGTTGGGACTAGCGGGAGTTGGAACAATGAGCAGTTCTTC
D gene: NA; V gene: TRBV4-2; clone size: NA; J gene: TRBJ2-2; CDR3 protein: CASSQDWVGANTGELFF; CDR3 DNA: TGTGCCAGCAGCCAAGATTGGGTTGGGGCGAACACCGGGGAGCTGTTTTTT
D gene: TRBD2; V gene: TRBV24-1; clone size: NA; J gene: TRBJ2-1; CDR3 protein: CATSDWRGTSYNEQFF; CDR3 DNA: TGTGCCACCAGTGATTGGCGGGGGACCTCCTACAATGAGCAGTTCTTC
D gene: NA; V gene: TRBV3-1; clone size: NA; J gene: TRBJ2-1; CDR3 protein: CASSQEVQGVNEQFF; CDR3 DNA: TGTGCCAGCAGCCAAGAGGTTCAGGGTGTCAATGAGCAGTTCTTC
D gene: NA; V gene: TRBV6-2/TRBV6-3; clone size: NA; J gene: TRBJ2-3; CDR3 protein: CASSYGSLTDTQYF; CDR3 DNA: TGTGCCAGCAGTTACGGCAGCCTCACAGATACGCAGTATTTT
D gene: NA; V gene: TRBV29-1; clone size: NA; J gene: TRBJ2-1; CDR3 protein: CSVAPSGWDNEQFF; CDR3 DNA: TGCAGCGTTGCGCCGTCAGGATGGGACAATGAGCAGTTCTTC
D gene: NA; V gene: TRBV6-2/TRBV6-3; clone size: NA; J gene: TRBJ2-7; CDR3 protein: CASRLRYEQYF; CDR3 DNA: TGTGCCAGCAGACTGCGGTACGAGCAGTACTTC
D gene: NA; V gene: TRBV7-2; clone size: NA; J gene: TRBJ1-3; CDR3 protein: CASSRLQDFSGNTIYF; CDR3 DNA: TGTGCCAGCAGCCGGCTACAGGACTTCTCTGGAAACACCATATATTTT
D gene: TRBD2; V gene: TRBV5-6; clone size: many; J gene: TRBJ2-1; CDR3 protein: CASSSLRTGLASYNEQFF; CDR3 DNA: TGTGCCAGCAGCTCCCTACGAACCGGACTAGCGTCCTACAATGAGCAGTTCTTC
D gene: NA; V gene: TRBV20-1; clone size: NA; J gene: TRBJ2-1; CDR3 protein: CSASPGALDEQFF; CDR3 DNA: TGCAGTGCTAGTCCGGGAGCTCTCGATGAGCAGTTCTTC
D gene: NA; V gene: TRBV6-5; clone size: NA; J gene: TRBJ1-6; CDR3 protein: CASSYSMVKISPLHF; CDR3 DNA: TGTGCCAGCAGTTACTCGATGGTAAAGATTTCACCCCTCCACTTT
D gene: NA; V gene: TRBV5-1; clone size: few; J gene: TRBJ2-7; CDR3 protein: CASTPGGGHSYEQYF; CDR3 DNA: TGCGCCAGCACTCCAGGGGGGGGACACTCCTACGAGCAGTACTTC
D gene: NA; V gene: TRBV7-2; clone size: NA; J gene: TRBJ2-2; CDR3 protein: CASSPMGGPGELFF; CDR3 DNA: TGTGCCAGCAGCCCCATGGGGGGCCCCGGGGAGCTGTTTTTT
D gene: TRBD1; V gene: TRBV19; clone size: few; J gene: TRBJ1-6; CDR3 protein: CASRQGDNNSPLHF; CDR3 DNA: TGTGCCTCTCGACAGGGGGATAATAATTCACCCCTCCACTTT
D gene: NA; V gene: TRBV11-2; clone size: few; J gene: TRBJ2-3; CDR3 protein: CASSLGNGRTDTQYF; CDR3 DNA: TGTGCCAGCAGCTTAGGAAATGGGCGCACAGATACGCAGTATTTT
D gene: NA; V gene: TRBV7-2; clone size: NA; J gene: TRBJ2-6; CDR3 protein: CASSLGRGANVLTF; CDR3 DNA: TGTGCCAGCAGCTTAGGGCGAGGGGCCAACGTCCTGACTTTC
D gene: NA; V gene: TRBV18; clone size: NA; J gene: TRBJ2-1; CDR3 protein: CASSNRYNEQFF; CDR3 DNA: TGTGCCAGCTCTAACCGCTACAATGAGCAGTTCTTC
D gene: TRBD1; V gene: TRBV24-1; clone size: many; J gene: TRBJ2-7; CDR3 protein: CATSDPSTGVYEQYF; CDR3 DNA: TGTGCCACCAGTGATCCTTCGACAGGGGTCTACGAGCAGTACTTC
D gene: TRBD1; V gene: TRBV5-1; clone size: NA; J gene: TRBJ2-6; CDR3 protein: CASSLQGTPGGANVLTF; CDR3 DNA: TGCGCCAGCAGCTTACAGGGGACCCCTGGGGGGGCCAACGTCCTGACTTTC
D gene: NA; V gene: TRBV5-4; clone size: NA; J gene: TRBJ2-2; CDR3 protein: CASSHLWDSGELFF; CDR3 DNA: TGTGCCAGCAGCCACCTGTGGGATTCCGGGGAGCTGTTTTTT
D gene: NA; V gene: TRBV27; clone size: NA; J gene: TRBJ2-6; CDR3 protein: CASSHRAGGANVLTF; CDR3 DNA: TGTGCCAGCAGTCATAGGGCGGGGGGGGCCAACGTCCTGACTTTC
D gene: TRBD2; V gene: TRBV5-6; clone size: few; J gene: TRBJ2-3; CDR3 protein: CASTVAGGPKDTQYF; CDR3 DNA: TGTGCCAGCACCGTAGCGGGAGGGCCAAAAGATACGCAGTATTTT
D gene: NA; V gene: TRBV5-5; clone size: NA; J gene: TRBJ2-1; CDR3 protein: CASSLSGGREQFF; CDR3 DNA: TGTGCCAGCAGCCTCTCCGGGGGGCGGGAGCAGTTCTTC
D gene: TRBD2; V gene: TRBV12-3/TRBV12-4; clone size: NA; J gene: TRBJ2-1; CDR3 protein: CASRTSGGNNEQFF; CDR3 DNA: TGTGCCAGCAGGACTAGCGGGGGGAACAATGAGCAGTTCTTC
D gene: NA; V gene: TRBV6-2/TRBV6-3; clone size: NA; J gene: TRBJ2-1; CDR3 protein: CASSYPVPRTHSYNEQFF; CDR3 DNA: TGTGCCAGCAGTTACCCCGTGCCCAGGACCCACTCCTACAATGAGCAGTTCTTC
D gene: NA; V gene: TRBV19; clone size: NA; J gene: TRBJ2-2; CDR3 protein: CASSTGALASTGELFF; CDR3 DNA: TGTGCCAGTAGTACCGGGGCCCTAGCGAGCACCGGGGAGCTGTTTTTT